Here is one TCR beta chain with its context. Its antigen remains unknown. Deletions cut 7 bases from V and 6 bases from J, with 9 bases between. This CDR3 is 11 amino acids long. The germline CDR1 and CDR2 sequences are MNHNS and SASEGT. Using immunoSEQ multiplex PCR, the repertoire was profiled, and TCRdb retains in-frame clones only, with some absent. Among tens of thousands of clones listed, around 81% were seen once. The sample originates from a study of a mutant IDH1 vaccine in newly diagnosed glioma. Background on the study: Treated patients, averaging about 40 years, were roughly 60% male and about 38% female.

Indicated time point: week 35, safety follow-up. The vaccine gave 300 ug of a 20-mer mutant IDH1 peptide subcutaneously per dose. Sequencing was performed on PBMCs, taken from a glioma patient whose treatment included an IDH1 peptide vaccine. The chain recombines TRBV6-1 with TRBJ1-1; no clear D gene. The clonotype was recovered from a man in his forties with glioma. Here the CDR3 reads CASMYSPEAFF. The CDR3 nucleotides read TGTGCCAGCATGTATTCCCCTGAAGCTTTCTTT.